This T cell receptor (beta chain) was captured by sequencing in a study of blood T cell repertoires in COVID-19. Study-level background: Italy, Spain and the United States were the sources of the convalescent and acute COVID-19 samples. The analysed material was cDNA or gDNA that came from T cells, B-cell-depleted T cells, or PBMCs.

CDR1 is SGHRS, CDR2 YFSETQ, per germline. The germline V and J ends were trimmed by 4 bases and 0 bases, with 11 bases remaining between them. This CDR3 region has 15 residues. Per the study methods: It was from reference gene primer amplification that nucleated cell counts were estimated. Libraries were prepared by immunoSEQ multiplex PCR; TCRdb keeps only in-frame clonotypes and omits some of them. The V and J calls and clone size were taken over from that table, and D and trimming were inferred from the DNA. The data contain fewer than 20,000 clones, 75% to 85% of them seen just once; the ten biggest clones take up about a fifth.

The clonotype comes from a man aged 80 or over with active COVID-19. The rearrangement links TRBV5-1 to TRBJ1-3, with no clear D. The sequencing sample was made of peripheral blood. CDR3 amino acids: CASSPQVGSGNTIYF. The CDR3 DNA reads as TGCGCCAGCAGCCCCCAGGTCGGCTCTGGAAACACCATATATTTT.